The 9 T cell receptor beta chains reported below all come from one sample, sequenced in a study of T-cell memory formation after mild COVID-19. TCRdb ran MiXCR on the 5' RACE reads and lists one entry per CDR3 protein. This table holds 150,000 to 200,000 distinct CDR3 sequences, roughly 13% found once. Specimen: PBMCs or a T cell subset sorted from them (not recorded which). The receptors here all came from a man aged 18 to 35 who had mild COVID-19 (a few samples of this study predate the infection). Cell type and time point are not known.

The chain employs TRBV7-9 and TRBJ1-1; 7 bases fit TRBD1. J was trimmed by 3 bases and V by 5 bases; bases with no gene match: 6. The CDR3 contains 14 residues. Germline loops: CDR1 SEHNR, CDR2 FQNEAQ (reference sequence). As DNA, the CDR3 is TGTGCCAGCAGCGTTCAGGGGGACGACACTGAAGCTTTCTTT. It yields the protein CASSVQGDDTEAFF. The full variable domain, in which reference TRBV7-9 and TRBJ1-1 provide the parts outside the CDR3, is DTGVSQNPRHKITKRGQNVTFRCDPISEHNRLYWYRQTLGQGPEFLTYFQNEAQLEKSRLLSDRFSAERPKGSFSTLEIQRTEQGDSAMYLCASSVQGDDTEAFFGQGTRLTVV.

In its sample, this clonotype was seen many times. The genes are TRBV29-1 and TRBJ2-2, with 9 bases matching TRBD1. CDR1 and CDR2 (germline): SQVTM, ANQGSEA. The CDR3 has 14 amino acids. Trimming at V came to 6 bases and at J to 4 bases, leaving 6 bases not matched to a gene. In DNA, the CDR3 is TGCAGCGTGACCGGGACAGGGCCCACCGGGGAGCTGTTTTTT. It encodes CSVTGTGPTGELFF.

The CDR3 protein is CASGLAGALNEQFF. The CDR3 region has the DNA TGTGCCTCGGGGCTAGCGGGGGCCCTCAATGAGCAGTTCTTC. The rearrangement uses TRBV14 and TRBJ2-1; 10 bases are shared with TRBD2. The germline V gene encodes CDR1 SGHDN and CDR2 FVKESK. V gave up 11 bases and J gave up 6 bases; unmatched junction bases: 10. The CDR3 extends over 14 amino acids. The full variable domain, rest sourced from reference TRBV14 and TRBJ2-1, is EAGVTQFPSHSVIEKGQTVTLRCDPISGHDNLYWYRRVMGKEIKFLLHFVKESKQDESGMPNNRFLAERTGGTYSTLKVQPAELEDSGVYFCASGLAGALNEQFFGPGTRLTVL.

This clonotype was seen only once. This chain joins TRBV9 and TRBJ1-4; D is uncertain. V lost 0 bases and J lost 5, with 11 bases in between. The CDR3 spans 15 residues. CDR1 and CDR2 (germline): SGDLS, YYNGEE. The CDR3, as DNA: TGTGCCAGCAGCGTAGATCCAGGCGGGAATGAAAAACTGTTTTTT. This translates into CASSVDPGGNEKLFF.

This clonotype was recorded a few times. CDR3 region: CASSSGQETDTQYF. The CDR3 DNA follows: TGTGCCAGCAGCTCGGGACAGGAGACAGATACGCAGTATTTT. The genes are TRBV6-5 and TRBJ2-3; 8 bases agree with TRBD1. The germline CDR1 and CDR2 sequences are MNHEY and SVGAGI. V shed 6 bases, J shed 3 bases, and the junction held 5 bases outside the gene matches. The CDR3 loop spans 14 amino acids.

This clonotype was counted between two and nine times. The chain links TRBV6-5 to TRBJ2-3; D may be TRBD2 (7 bases). Germline V gene lookup returns CDR1 MNHEY and CDR2 SVGAGI. CDR3 length equals 16 residues. V was trimmed by 0 bases and J by 2 bases, leaving 12 bases between them. CDR3 coding DNA: TGTGCCAGCAGTTACTCCGCGGGGGCAAACACAGATACGCAGTATTTT. Protein product: CASSYSAGANTDTQYF.

V gene TRBV5-1 combines with J gene TRBJ2-3, with 7 bases identical to TRBD1. With 2 bases clipped from V and 3 bases from J, the junction kept 6 bases outside the gene matches. Germline CDR1 is SGHRS and CDR2 is YFSETQ. CDR3 length equals 15 residues. The DNA for the CDR3 is TGCGCCAGCAGCTTACCGGGACAGAGGACAGATACGCAGTATTTT. Its translation: CASSLPGQRTDTQYF.

This clonotype was recorded a few times. This chain connects TRBV12-3 or TRBV12-4 to TRBJ1-6; D unclear. Trimming stripped 5 bases from V and 9 bases from J, with 14 bases between. The CDR3 runs 14 residues. The CDR3 sequence is CASSLTLSSSPLHF. The CDR3 DNA reads as TGTGCCAGCAGTCTGACTCTGAGCAGTTCACCCCTCCACTTT.

This clonotype was found a few times. The CDR3, as DNA: TGCGCCACCAAAGGAGGGACTATGACCGTCGGGGAGCTGTTTTTT. This codes for CATKGGTMTVGELFF. J is TRBJ2-2 and V is TRBV5-1, with TRBD2 matching 7 bases. The germline V gene has CDR1 SGHRS and CDR2 YFSETQ. CDR3 length equals 15 residues. V was pared by 9 bases and J by 7 bases, with 15 bases of the junction left unmatched.